This T cell receptor beta chain was documented in a study of T cells in Graves' hyperthyroidism and ophthalmopathy. Researchers took RNA transcripts and amplified the TCR beta CDR3 regions from them. TCR CDR3 regions were first amplified by RT-PCR with HTBI primers. Using its own MiXCR run on the multiplex PCR reads, TCRdb lists one record per CDR3 protein. The sample records about 570,000 distinct CDR3 sequences, under 60% being singletons. This clonotype was counted a few times. V lost 0 bases and J 8 bases, leaving 13 bases between the germline ends. CDR1 and CDR2 from the germline V gene are MNHEY and SMNVEV (reference sequence). The CDR3 spans 15 residues.

Specimen: peripheral blood or thyroid tissue (not recorded which). This receptor was obtained from an adult woman with Graves' disease, either hyperthyroidism or ophthalmopathy (not recorded which). The chain has TRBV27 and TRBJ2-2, with a tentative D call TRBD2 (5 bases). The CDR3 loop is CASSLSGAIFGELFF. The CDR3 DNA follows: TGTGCCAGCAGTTTATCGGGAGCGATTTTTGGGGAGCTGTTTTTT.